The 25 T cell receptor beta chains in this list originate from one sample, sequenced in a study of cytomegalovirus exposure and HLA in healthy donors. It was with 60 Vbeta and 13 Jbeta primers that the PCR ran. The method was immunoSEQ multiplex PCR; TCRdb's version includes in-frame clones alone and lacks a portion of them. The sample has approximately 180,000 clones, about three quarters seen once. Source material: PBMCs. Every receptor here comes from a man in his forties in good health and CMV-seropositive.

DNA of the CDR3: TGCGCCAGCAGCATAGGGACTAGCGGCTACGAGCAGTACTTC. Translated: CASSIGTSGYEQYF. The V gene is TRBV5-1, the J gene TRBJ2-7; 11 bases agree with TRBD2. CDR3 size: 14 residues. V lost 4 bases, J lost 3 bases, and 3 bases stayed unmatched. Per germline, CDR1 SGHRS and CDR2 YFSETQ.

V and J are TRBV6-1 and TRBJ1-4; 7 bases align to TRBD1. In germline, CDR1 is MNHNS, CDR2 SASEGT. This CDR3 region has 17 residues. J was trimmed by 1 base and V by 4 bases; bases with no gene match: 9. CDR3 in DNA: TGTGCCAGCAGTGTCGGCCCCTACAGGGGAACTAATGAAAAACTGTTTTTT. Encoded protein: CASSVGPYRGTNEKLFF.

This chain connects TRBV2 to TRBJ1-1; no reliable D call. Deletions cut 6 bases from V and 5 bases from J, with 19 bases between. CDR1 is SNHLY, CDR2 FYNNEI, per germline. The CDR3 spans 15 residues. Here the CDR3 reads CASSLERGGETEAFF. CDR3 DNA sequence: TGTGCCAGCAGCCTTGAGCGGGGAGGTGAAACTGAAGCTTTCTTT.

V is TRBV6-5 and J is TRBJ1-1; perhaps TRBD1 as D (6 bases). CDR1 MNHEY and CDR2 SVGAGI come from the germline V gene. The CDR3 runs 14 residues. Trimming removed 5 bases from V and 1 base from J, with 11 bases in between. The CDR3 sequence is CASSPGQRNTEAFF. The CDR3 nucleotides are TGTGCCAGCAGTCCCGGACAGCGGAACACTGAAGCTTTCTTT.

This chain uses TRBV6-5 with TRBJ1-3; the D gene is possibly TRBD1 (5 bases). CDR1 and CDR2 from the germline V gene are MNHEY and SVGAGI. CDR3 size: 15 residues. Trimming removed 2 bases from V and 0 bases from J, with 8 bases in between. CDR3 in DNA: TGTGCCAGCAGTTACGCAGGGCTCTCTGGAAACACCATATATTTT. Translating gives CASSYAGLSGNTIYF.

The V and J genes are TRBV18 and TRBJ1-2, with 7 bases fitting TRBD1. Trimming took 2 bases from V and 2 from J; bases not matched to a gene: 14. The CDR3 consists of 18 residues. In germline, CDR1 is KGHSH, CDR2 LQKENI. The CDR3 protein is CASSPLDRDAIWNYGYTF. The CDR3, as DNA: TGTGCCAGCTCACCATTAGACAGGGACGCTATTTGGAACTATGGCTACACCTTC.

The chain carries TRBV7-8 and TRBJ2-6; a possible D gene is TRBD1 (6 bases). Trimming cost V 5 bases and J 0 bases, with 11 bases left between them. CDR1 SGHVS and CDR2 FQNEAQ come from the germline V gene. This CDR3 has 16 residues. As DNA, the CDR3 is TGTGCCAGCAGCCGACAGGTTGTCTCTGGGGCCAACGTCCTGACTTTC. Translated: CASSRQVVSGANVLTF. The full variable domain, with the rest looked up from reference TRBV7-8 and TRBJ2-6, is GAGVSQSPRYKVAKRGQDVALRCDPISGHVSLFWYQQALGQGPEFLTYFQNEAQLDKSGLPSDRFFAERPEGSVSTLKIQRTQQEDSAVYLCASSRQVVSGANVLTFGAGSRLTVL.

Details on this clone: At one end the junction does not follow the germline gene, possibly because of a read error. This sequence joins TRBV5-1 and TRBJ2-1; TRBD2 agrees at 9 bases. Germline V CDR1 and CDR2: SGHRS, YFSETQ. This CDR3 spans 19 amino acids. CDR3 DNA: TGCGCCAGCAGCTCCCCAAGCGGACTAGCGCTCAGCTCCTACAATGGGCAGTTCTTC. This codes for CASSSPSGLALSSYNGQFF.

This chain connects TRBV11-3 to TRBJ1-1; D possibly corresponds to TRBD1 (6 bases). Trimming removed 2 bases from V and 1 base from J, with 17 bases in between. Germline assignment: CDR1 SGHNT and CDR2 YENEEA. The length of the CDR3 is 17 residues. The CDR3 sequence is CASSLLPEGGTNTEAFF. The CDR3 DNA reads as TGTGCCAGCAGCTTACTCCCTGAGGGGGGGACGAACACTGAAGCTTTCTTT. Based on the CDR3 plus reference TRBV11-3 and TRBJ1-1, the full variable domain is EAGVVQSPRYKIIEKKQPVAFWCNPISGHNTLYWYLQNLGQGPELLIRYENEEAVDDSQLPKDRFSAERLKGVDSTLKIQPAELGDSAVYLCASSLLPEGGTNTEAFFGQGTRLTVV.

The CDR3: CASSPLGAGGETQYF. In DNA form, the CDR3 reads TGTGCCAGCTCACCACTCGGGGCGGGAGGAGAGACCCAGTACTTC. The chain couples TRBV18 to TRBJ2-5, with 8 bases matching TRBD2. The length of the CDR3 is 15 residues. Germline CDR1 reads KGHSH; CDR2 reads LQKENI. The J segment lost 4 bases and the V segment lost 1 base, leaving 5 bases of the junction unmatched.

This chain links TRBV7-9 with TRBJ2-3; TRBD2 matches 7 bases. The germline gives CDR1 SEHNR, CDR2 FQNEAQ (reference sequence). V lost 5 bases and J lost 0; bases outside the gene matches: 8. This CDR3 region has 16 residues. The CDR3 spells CASSRILALSTDTQYF. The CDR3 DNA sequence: TGTGCCAGCAGCCGGATACTAGCGCTTAGCACAGATACGCAGTATTTT.

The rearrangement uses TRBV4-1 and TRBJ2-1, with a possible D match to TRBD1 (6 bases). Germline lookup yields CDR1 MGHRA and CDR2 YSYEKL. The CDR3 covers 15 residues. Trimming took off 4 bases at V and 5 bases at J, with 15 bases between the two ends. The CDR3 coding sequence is TGCGCCAGCAGCCTTTACTCCCACAGGGACAATGAGCAGTTCTTC. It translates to CASSLYSHRDNEQFF.

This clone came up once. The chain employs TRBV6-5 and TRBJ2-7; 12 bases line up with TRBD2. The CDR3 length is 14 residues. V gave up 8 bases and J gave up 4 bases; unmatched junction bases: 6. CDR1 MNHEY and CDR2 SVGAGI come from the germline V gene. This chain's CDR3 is CASATSGGTYEQYF. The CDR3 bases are TGTGCCAGCGCCACTAGCGGGGGGACTTACGAGCAGTACTTC.

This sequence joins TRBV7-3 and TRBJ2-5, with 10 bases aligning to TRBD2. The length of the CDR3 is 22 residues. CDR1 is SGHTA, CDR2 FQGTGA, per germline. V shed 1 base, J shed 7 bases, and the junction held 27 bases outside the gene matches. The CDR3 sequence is CASSLKEVRTSGYATQVGTQYF. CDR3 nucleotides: TGTGCCAGCAGCTTAAAAGAGGTTCGGACTAGCGGCTACGCAACCCAAGTCGGGACCCAGTACTTC.

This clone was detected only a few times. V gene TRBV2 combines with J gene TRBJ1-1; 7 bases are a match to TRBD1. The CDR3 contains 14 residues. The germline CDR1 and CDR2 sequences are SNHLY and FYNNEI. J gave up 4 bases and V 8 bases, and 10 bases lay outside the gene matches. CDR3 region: CASSDRRVGTEAFF. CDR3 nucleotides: TGTGCCAGCTCGGACAGGCGGGTGGGCACTGAAGCTTTCTTT.

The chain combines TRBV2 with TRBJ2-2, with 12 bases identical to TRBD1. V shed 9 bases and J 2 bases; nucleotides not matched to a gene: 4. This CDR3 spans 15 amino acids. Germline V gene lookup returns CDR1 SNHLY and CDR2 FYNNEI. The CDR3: CARTGQGANTGELFF. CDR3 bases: TGTGCCAGAACGGGACAGGGGGCCAACACCGGGGAGCTGTTTTTT. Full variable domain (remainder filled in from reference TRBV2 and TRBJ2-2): EPEVTQTPSHQVTQMGQEVILRCVPISNHLYFYWYRQILGQKVEFLVSFYNNEISEKSEIFDDQFSVERPDGSNFTLKIRSTKLEDSAMYFCARTGQGANTGELFFGEGSRLTVL.

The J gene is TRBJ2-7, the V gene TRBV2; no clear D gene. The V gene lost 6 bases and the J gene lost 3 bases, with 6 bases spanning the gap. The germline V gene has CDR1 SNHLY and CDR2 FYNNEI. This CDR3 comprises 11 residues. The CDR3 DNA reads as TGTGCCAGCAGCGCACACTACGAGCAGTACTTC. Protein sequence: CASSAHYEQYF.

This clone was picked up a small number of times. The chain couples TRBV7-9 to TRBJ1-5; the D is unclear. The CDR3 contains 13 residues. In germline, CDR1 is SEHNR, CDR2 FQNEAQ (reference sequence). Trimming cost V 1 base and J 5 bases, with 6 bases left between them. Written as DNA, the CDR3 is TGTGCCAGCAGCTTAGAAGCCGATCAGCCCCAGCATTTT. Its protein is CASSLEADQPQHF.

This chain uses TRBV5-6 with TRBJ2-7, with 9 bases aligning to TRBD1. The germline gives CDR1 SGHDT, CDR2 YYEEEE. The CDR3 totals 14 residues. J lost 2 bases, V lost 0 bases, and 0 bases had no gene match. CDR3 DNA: TGTGCCAGCAGCTTGGGGACAGGGGCCTACGAGCAGTACTTC. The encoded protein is CASSLGTGAYEQYF.

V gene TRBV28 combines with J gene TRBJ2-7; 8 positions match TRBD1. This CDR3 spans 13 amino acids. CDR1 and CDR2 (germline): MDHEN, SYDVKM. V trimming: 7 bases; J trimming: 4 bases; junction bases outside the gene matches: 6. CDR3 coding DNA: TGTGCCAGCAACCCGGGACAGGCATACGAGCAGTACTTC. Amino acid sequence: CASNPGQAYEQYF.

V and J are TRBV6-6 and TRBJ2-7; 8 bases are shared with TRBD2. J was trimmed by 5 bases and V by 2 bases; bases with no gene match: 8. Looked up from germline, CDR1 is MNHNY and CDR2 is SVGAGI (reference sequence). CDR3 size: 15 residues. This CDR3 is CASSYTGGHENEQYF. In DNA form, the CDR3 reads TGTGCCAGCAGTTACACGGGAGGGCACGAAAACGAGCAGTACTTC.

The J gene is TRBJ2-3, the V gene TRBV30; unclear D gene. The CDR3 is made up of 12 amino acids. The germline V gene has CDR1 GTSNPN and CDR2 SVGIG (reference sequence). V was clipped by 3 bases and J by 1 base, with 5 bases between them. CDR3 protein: CAWSPGTDTQYF. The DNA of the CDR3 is TGTGCCTGGAGCCCGGGCACAGATACGCAGTATTTT.

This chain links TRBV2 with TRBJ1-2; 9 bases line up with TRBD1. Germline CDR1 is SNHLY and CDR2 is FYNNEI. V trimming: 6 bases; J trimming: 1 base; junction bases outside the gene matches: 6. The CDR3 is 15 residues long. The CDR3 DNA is TGTGCCAGCAGACCCGGGACAGGGAATAACTATGGCTACACCTTC. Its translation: CASRPGTGNNYGYTF.

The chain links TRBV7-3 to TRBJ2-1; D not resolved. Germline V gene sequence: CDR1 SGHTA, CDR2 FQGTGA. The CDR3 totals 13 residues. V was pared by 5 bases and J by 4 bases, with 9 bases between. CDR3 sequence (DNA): TGTGCCAGCAGCCCGACTGGGTACAATGAGCAGTTCTTC. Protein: CASSPTGYNEQFF. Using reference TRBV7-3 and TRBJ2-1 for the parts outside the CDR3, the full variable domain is GAGVSQTPSNKVTEKGKYVELRCDPISGHTALYWYRQSLGQGPEFLIYFQGTGAADDSGLPNDRFFAVRPEGSVSTLKIQRTERGDSAVYLCASSPTGYNEQFFGPGTRLTVL.

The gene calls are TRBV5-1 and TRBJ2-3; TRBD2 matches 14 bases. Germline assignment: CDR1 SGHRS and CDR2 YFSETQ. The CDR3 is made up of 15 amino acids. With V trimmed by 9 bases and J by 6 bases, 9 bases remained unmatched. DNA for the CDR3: TGCGCCACCTCGGGACTAGCGGGAGATTGGGATACGCAGTATTTT. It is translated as CATSGLAGDWDTQYF.